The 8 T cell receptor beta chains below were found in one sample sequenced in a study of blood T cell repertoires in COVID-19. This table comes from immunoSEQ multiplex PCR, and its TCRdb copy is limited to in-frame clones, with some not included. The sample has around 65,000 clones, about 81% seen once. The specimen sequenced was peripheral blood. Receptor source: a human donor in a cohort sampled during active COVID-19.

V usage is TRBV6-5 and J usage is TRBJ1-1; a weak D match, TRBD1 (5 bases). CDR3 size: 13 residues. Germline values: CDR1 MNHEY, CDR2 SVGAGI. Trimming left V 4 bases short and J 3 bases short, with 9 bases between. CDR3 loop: CASSWGRDTEAFF. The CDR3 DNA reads TGTGCCAGCAGTTGGGGGAGGGACACTGAAGCTTTCTTT.

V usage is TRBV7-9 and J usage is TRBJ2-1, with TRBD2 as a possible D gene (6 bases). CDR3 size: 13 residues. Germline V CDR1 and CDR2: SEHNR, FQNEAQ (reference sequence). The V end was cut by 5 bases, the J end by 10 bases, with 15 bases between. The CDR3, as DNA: TGTGCCAGCAGCCGCCGGGACTTCGGGGAGCAGTTCTTC. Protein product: CASSRRDFGEQFF.

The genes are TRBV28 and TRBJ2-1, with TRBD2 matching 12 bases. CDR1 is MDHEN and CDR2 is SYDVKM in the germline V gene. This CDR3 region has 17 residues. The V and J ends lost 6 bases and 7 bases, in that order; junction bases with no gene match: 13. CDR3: CASSHILLTSGSNEQFF. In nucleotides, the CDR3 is TGTGCCAGCAGCCACATCCTCCTGACTAGCGGGAGTAATGAGCAGTTCTTC.

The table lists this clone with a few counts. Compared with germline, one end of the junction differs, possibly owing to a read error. This chain's CDR3 is CASREGLAGVVVKDTQYF. The DNA for the CDR3 is TGTGCCAGCAGAGAAGGACTAGCGGGAGTCGTCGTCAAAGATACGCAGTATTTT. V usage is TRBV6-1 and J usage is TRBJ2-3; TRBD2 agrees at 13 bases. The CDR3 covers 18 residues. Per germline, CDR1 MNHNS and CDR2 SASEGT.

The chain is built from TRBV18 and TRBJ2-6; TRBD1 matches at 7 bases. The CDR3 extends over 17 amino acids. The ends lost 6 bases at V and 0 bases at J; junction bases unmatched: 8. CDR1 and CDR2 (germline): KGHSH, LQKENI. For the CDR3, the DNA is TGTGCCAGCTCTAGGGACAGAGTCCTCTCTGGGGCCAACGTCCTGACTTTC. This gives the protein CASSRDRVLSGANVLTF.

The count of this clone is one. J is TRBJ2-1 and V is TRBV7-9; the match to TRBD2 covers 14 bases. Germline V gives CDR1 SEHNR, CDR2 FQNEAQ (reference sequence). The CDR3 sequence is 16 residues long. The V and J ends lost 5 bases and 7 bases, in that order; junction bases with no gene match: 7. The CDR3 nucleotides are TGTGCCAGCAGCCCCCCCGGGACTAGCGGGAGAAATGAGCAGTTCTTC. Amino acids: CASSPPGTSGRNEQFF.

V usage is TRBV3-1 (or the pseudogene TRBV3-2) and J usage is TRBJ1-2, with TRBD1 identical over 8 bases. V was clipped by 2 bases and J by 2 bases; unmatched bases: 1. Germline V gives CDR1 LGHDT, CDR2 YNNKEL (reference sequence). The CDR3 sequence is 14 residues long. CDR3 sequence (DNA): TGTGCCAGCAGCCAACGGGACAGGAACTATGGCTACACCTTC. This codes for CASSQRDRNYGYTF.

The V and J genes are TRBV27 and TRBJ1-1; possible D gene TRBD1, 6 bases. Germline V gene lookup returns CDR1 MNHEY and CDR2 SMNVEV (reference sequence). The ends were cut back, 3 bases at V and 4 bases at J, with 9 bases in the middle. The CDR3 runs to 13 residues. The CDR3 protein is CASSFRDTTEAFF. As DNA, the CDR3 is TGTGCCAGCAGTTTCCGGGACACCACTGAAGCTTTCTTT.